This T cell receptor (beta chain) was documented in a study of T cell responses to AZD1222 COVID-19 vaccine. Background on the study: Second-dose intervals near 4 or 12 weeks were combined.

Points from the study as a whole: Repertoire sampling occurred only after the peak T cell response. Clonal diversity was possibly underestimated, and the donors were mostly white British, with more females.

The protocol was immunoSEQ multiplex PCR, while the TCRdb copy is restricted to in-frame clones and leaves out a portion. The sample includes about 150,000 clones, 80% to 90% seen only once; the top ten take 6% to 8%. Turning to this clone: Its antigen is unidentified.

The CDR3 consists of 12 residues. V was cut by 4 bases and J by 6 bases, with 11 bases left in between. In germline, CDR1 is SQVTM, CDR2 ANQGSEA. V usage is TRBV29-1 and J usage is TRBJ2-3, with D perhaps TRBD2 (6 bases). The receptor was isolated from an adult in good health. Material: peripheral blood, obtained on day 0 of AZD1222 vaccination. In nucleotides, the CDR3 is TGCAGCGTTGGGCGGGGTTCGGATACGCAGTATTTT. This translates into CSVGRGSDTQYF.